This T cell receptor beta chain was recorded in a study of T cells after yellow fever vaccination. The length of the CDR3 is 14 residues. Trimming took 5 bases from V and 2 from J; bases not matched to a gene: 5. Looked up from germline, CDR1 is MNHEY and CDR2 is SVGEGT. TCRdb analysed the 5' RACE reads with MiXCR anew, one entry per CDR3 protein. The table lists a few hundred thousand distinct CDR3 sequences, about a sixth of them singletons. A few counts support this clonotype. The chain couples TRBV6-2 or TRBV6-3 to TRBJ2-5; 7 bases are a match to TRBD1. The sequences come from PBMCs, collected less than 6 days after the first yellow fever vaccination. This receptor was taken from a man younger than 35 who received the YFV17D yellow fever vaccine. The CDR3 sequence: CASSPGQMQETQYF. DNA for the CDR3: TGTGCCAGCAGTCCGGGACAGATGCAAGAGACCCAGTACTTC.